Each of the 17 T cell receptor beta chains below was sequenced from the same sample in a study of tumor-infiltrating lymphocytes in primary liver carcinoma. cDNA specific to TCR beta was made from approximately 0.55 ug of total RNA, with a constant-region primer employed for priming. Investigators got TCR beta libraries out of three nested multiplex PCR rounds, done with slightly modified ARM-PCR. Each of the first two PCR rounds ran approximately 11 cycles with TRBV1-TRBV30 forward and C-beta reverse primers. Using its own MiXCR run on the multiplex PCR reads, TCRdb lists one record per CDR3 protein. The sample gives about 74,000 distinct CDR3 sequences, over 60% of which show up once; about 30% is in the top ten. RNA and DNA were co-extracted from roughly 20-30 mg of unsorted bulk tissue. The sequenced material came from liver tumor tissue from sampling region 4. Sample subset: tumor region T4, right-lateral pole. These receptors were taken from a man aged 35 to 55 with primary liver carcinoma and hepatitis B virus infection.

On this clonotype itself: One end of the junction fails to match germline, which may point to a read error. The chain is built from TRBV28 and TRBJ2-7; the D is unclear. The CDR3 loop spans 12 amino acids. Germline V lookup: CDR1 MDHEN, CDR2 SYDVKM. CDR3: CACSDFNYEQYF. As DNA, the CDR3 is TGTGCCTGCAGTGACTTTAACTATGAGCAGTACTTC.

V and J are TRBV14 and TRBJ2-1; the match to TRBD2 covers 9 bases. Germline V gene lookup returns CDR1 SGHDN and CDR2 FVKESK. CDR3 length equals 16 residues. With V trimmed by 2 bases and J by 6 bases, 8 bases remained unmatched. The CDR3 DNA sequence: TGTGCCAGCAGCCAAAATCCAGCTAGCGGGGCCAATGAGCAGTTCTTC. It yields the protein CASSQNPASGANEQFF.

This clonotype was observed a handful of times. The CDR3 does not end in the conserved phenylalanine or tryptophan, so this is likely a read error. In DNA form, the CDR3 reads TGTGCCTCGGAAGGACAGGCCTACGAGCAGTACCTC. This translates into CASEGQAYEQYL. This rearrangement joins TRBV7-9 to TRBJ2-7, with 7 nucleotides matching TRBD1. Germline CDR1 is SEHNR and CDR2 is FQNEAQ (reference sequence). V gave up 11 bases and J gave up 2 bases; unmatched junction bases: 6. The CDR3 loop spans 12 amino acids.

In this sample, this clonotype turned up once. The chain employs TRBV21-1 and TRBJ1-5. TRBV21-1 represents a pseudogene. The CDR3 runs 14 residues. The CDR3 region is CVSSRLVSNQPQHF. In DNA, the CDR3 is TGTGTCAGCAGCCGACTCGTTAGCAATCAGCCCCAGCATTTT.

The genes are TRBV7-6 and TRBJ2-3, with TRBD2 matching 11 bases. The CDR3 has 18 amino acids. From germline, CDR1 is SGHVS and CDR2 FNYEAQ. Germline trimming cut 2 bases from V and 1 base from J; bases unmatched to any gene: 8. CDR3 DNA sequence: TGTGCCAGCAGCTTACCGGGACTAGCGGCCCACCGCACAGATACGCAGTATTTT. Its protein product is CASSLPGLAAHRTDTQYF.

The chain joins TRBV7-8 to TRBJ2-1; TRBD2 is a possible D gene (5 bases). The CDR3 is 15 amino acids. V was shortened by 8 bases and J by 10 bases, with 24 bases between the two germline ends. Looked up from germline, CDR1 is SGHVS and CDR2 is FQNEAQ. The CDR3, as DNA: TGTGCCAGCGGGCCTAGCAGTTCCCCTCTCGGGGAGCAGTTCTTC. Protein sequence: CASGPSSSPLGEQFF.

This clonotype appeared once. The chain recombines TRBV19 with TRBJ1-2, with 8 bases lining up with TRBD1. The germline V gene encodes CDR1 LNHDA and CDR2 SQIVND (reference sequence). The CDR3 has 14 amino acids. Unmatched junction bases numbered 4, after V lost 4 bases and J lost 3 bases. The chain's CDR3 is CASSTSDRDYGYTF. CDR3 coding DNA: TGTGCCAGTAGTACCTCGGACAGGGACTATGGCTACACCTTC.

Points on this clonotype: At one end, the junction sequence differs from germline, possibly due to a read error. The DNA for the CDR3 is TGTGCCAGCAGCGGAAGGGTTCGGTCCGGAGAGACCCAGTGCTTC. This codes for CASSGRVRSGETQCF. The chain is built from TRBV7-9 and TRBJ2-5; D unresolved. The CDR3 is 15 residues long. Germline CDR1 and CDR2: SEHNR and FQNEAQ (reference sequence).

Remarks on this clonotype: Being one base from a much bigger clone, this may be a read error. The chain is built from TRBV28 and TRBJ2-7, with a possible D match to TRBD1 (5 bases). Trimming removed 10 bases at V and 0 bases at J, with 22 bases between. CDR3 length equals 16 residues. Looked up from germline, CDR1 is MDHEN and CDR2 is SYDVKM. The CDR3: CAIRAASGGRSYEQYF. CDR3 sequence (DNA): TGTGCCATCAGGGCTGCCTCCGGCGGACGCTCCTACGAGCAGTACTTC.

As concerns this clonotype: One end of the junction does not line up with germline, which may come from a read error. The chain joins TRBV6-5 to TRBJ2-1; D gene unclear. CDR1 and CDR2 (germline): MNHEY, SVGAGI. The length of the CDR3 is 15 residues. The CDR3, as DNA: TGTGGCAGCAGTTCCCTCGGAAGCAGGAGCACTGAGCAGTTCTTC. The encoded protein is CGSSSLGSRSTEQFF.

Points on this clonotype: One end of the junction fails to match germline, which may point to a read error. This chain links TRBV11-2 with TRBJ2-3; a possible D gene is TRBD2 (6 bases). Germline-derived CDR1 and CDR2 are SGHAT and FQNNGV. There are 14 residues in the CDR3. CDR3 in DNA: TGTGCCGGAGGTGCACGGGAGCCCGCAGATGCGCAGTATTTC. Protein product: CAGGAREPADAQYF.

In regard to this clonotype: One end of the junction does not line up with germline, which may come from a read error. The chain has TRBV28 and TRBJ1-2; 7 bases agree with TRBD1. The CDR3 runs to 13 residues. Germline CDR1 and CDR2: MDHEN and SYDVKM. DNA of the CDR3: TGTGCCAGCAGAGAGGGGGCAAACTACGGCTACACCTTC. This translates into CASREGANYGYTF.

Notes on this clonotype: One end of the junction fails to match germline, which may point to a read error. This chain links TRBV7-8 with TRBJ1-5; D is unresolved. This CDR3 spans 14 amino acids. Germline V gene sequence: CDR1 SGHVS, CDR2 FQNEAQ. The CDR3 spells CASSFVQSNQSQHF. CDR3 nucleotides: TGTGCCAGCAGCTTTGTACAGAGCAATCAGTCCCAGCATTTT.

Concerning this clonotype: Just one base apart from a much larger clone, this may be a read error. This sequence joins TRBV5-1 and TRBJ2-2, with no clear D. Germline CDR1 reads SGHRS; CDR2 reads YFSETQ. V was pared by 0 bases and J by 0 bases, with 9 bases between. The length of the CDR3 is 16 residues. The CDR3 region is CASSLDSRPNTGELFF. CDR3 nucleotide sequence: TGCGCCAGCAGCTTGGATAGCCGACCGAACACCGGGGAGCTGTTTTTT.

V usage is TRBV29-1 and J usage is TRBJ2-7; a possible D gene is TRBD2 (6 bases). This CDR3 is built from 11 residues. Germline CDR1 and CDR2: SQVTM and ANQGSEA. The ends were cut back, 7 bases at V and 8 bases at J, with 15 bases in the middle. CDR3 in amino acids: CSGLALGKQYF. The CDR3 coding sequence is TGCAGCGGTCTAGCGCTTGGGAAGCAGTACTTC.

The V gene is TRBV24-1, the J gene TRBJ1-2, with a tentative D call TRBD1 (6 bases). The V gene lost 11 bases and the J gene lost 3 bases, with 30 bases spanning the gap. The CDR3 sequence is 18 residues long. Germline V lookup: CDR1 KGHDR, CDR2 SFDVKD. As DNA, the CDR3 is TGTGCCATCTGTGATACAAGCCCCCGGACAGCCGAGGACTATGGCTACACCTTC. It yields the protein CAICDTSPRTAEDYGYTF.

Note on this clonotype: A much larger clone differs from this one at a single base, so this may be a read error. The chain recombines TRBV5-6 with TRBJ1-2; 7 positions match TRBD1. Germline V lookup: CDR1 SGHDT, CDR2 YYEEEE. The CDR3 consists of 14 residues. J gave up 1 base and V 4 bases, and 4 bases lay outside the gene matches. In DNA form, the CDR3 reads TGTGCCAGCAGCCTCCGACAGGGTAACTATGGCTACACCTTC. Its translation: CASSLRQGNYGYTF.